The 22 T cell receptor beta chains presented below share a single source sample, sequenced in a study of cytomegalovirus exposure and HLA in healthy donors. Sequencing used immunoSEQ multiplex PCR; TCRdb keeps in-frame clones, though not all of them. The sample contains over 100,000 clones, 85% to 90% of which appear only once. Input material: PBMCs. These receptor sequences come from a woman between 18 and 29 years old in good health and CMV-seronegative.

The genes are TRBV4-1 and TRBJ1-5; D is perhaps TRBD1 (6 bases). Germline V gene sequence: CDR1 MGHRA, CDR2 YSYEKL. The CDR3 has 15 amino acids. Trimming shortened V by 1 base and J by 4 bases, and 11 bases separated the two germline ends. CDR3 sequence reads: CASSQVGQRNQPQHF. The CDR3 nucleotides read TGCGCCAGCAGCCAAGTAGGACAGAGGAATCAGCCCCAGCATTTT.

The chain links TRBV7-3 to TRBJ2-1; TRBD1 aligns across 8 bases. Trimming took 5 bases from V and 9 from J; bases not matched to a gene: 6. The CDR3 is made up of 13 amino acids. Germline CDR1 is SGHTA and CDR2 is FQGTGA. CDR3 DNA: TGTGCCAGCAGCCCCGACAGGGGAAGTGAGCAGTTCTTC. Translation gives CASSPDRGSEQFF.

CDR3 in DNA: TGTGCCAGCAGCTTAGGAAGGGGCCGACCCCACAGCACAGATACGCAGTATTTT. Translating gives CASSLGRGRPHSTDTQYF. The rearrangement links TRBV11-3 to TRBJ2-3; tentatively, D is TRBD1 (5 bases). The germline V and J ends were trimmed by 1 base and 0 bases, with 17 bases remaining between them. CDR3 length: 18 residues. Germline V lookup: CDR1 SGHNT, CDR2 YENEEA.

The rearrangement joins TRBV5-1 to TRBJ1-4; the match to TRBD1 covers 9 bases. The CDR3 has 17 residues. Trimming at V came to 1 base and at J to 8 bases, leaving 12 bases not matched to a gene. Germline loops: CDR1 SGHRS, CDR2 YFSETQ. The CDR3 region is CASSLSTQQGAGEKLFF. The CDR3 bases are TGCGCCAGCAGCTTGTCCACCCAACAGGGGGCCGGGGAAAAACTGTTTTTT.

In DNA form, the CDR3 reads TGCGCCAGCAGCCAAGACGGACGGGACACAGATACGCAGTATTTT. Protein product: CASSQDGRDTDTQYF. V usage is TRBV4-1 and J usage is TRBJ2-3, with TRBD2 as a possible D gene (5 bases). Between the trimmed V and J ends, which lost 0 bases and 2 bases, there was a span of 9 bases. Germline V gives CDR1 MGHRA, CDR2 YSYEKL. This CDR3 is 15 amino acids long.

The chain is built from TRBV6-5 and TRBJ1-1, with D uncertain. The CDR3 is 13 residues long. V lost 2 bases, J lost 11 bases, and 15 bases lay in between. Germline CDR1 MNHEY, CDR2 SVGAGI. The CDR3 loop reads CASSYGRVVMAFF. CDR3 sequence (DNA): TGTGCCAGCAGTTACGGGCGCGTTGTAATGGCTTTCTTT.

This sequence joins TRBV5-4 and TRBJ2-3, with D uncertain. Trimming cost V 2 bases and J 2 bases, with 12 bases left between them. This CDR3 is built from 15 residues. From germline, CDR1 is SGHNT and CDR2 YYREEE (reference sequence). In DNA form, the CDR3 reads TGTGCCAGCAGCTTCCGAGGTGTCCCCACAGATACGCAGTATTTT. Translated: CASSFRGVPTDTQYF. Together with reference TRBV5-4 and TRBJ2-3, the CDR3 gives the full variable domain: ETGVTQSPTHLIKTRGQQVTLRCSSQSGHNTVSWYQQALGQGPQFIFQYYREEENGRGNFPPRFSGLQFPNYSSELNVNALELDDSALYLCASSFRGVPTDTQYFGPGTRLTVL.

The rearrangement uses TRBV29-1 and TRBJ1-2; TRBD1 agrees at 7 bases. CDR1 is SQVTM and CDR2 is ANQGSEA in the germline V gene. CDR3 size: 12 residues. J was trimmed by 5 bases and V by 6 bases; bases with no gene match: 6. DNA for the CDR3: TGCAGCGTGCCCGGGACAGCGTATGGCTACACCTTC. This sequence encodes CSVPGTAYGYTF.

This clone was counted a few times. This sequence joins TRBV18 and TRBJ1-5, with D possibly TRBD1 on 6 matching bases. V lost 3 bases and J lost 7, with 22 bases in between. CDR3 length: 17 amino acids. Germline V gene data show CDR1 as KGHSH and CDR2 as LQKENI. CDR3 residues: CASSPNNPTGSRQPQHF. The CDR3 region has the DNA TGTGCCAGCTCACCTAACAACCCTACAGGGTCGCGGCAGCCCCAGCATTTT.

J is TRBJ2-5 and V is TRBV6-5; 9 bases are a match to TRBD2. Germline trimming cut 7 bases from V and 2 bases from J; bases unmatched to any gene: 5. CDR3 length: 14 residues. The germline V gene has CDR1 MNHEY and CDR2 SVGAGI. The CDR3, as DNA: TGTGCCAGCACCGTAGCGGGGGTACAAGAGACCCAGTACTTC. This codes for CASTVAGVQETQYF.

The rearrangement joins TRBV5-1 to TRBJ1-2, with 9 bases lining up with TRBD1. V gave up 3 bases and J gave up 8 bases; unmatched junction bases: 8. The CDR3 is 14 amino acids. Germline CDR1 and CDR2: SGHRS and YFSETQ. The CDR3 DNA is TGCGCCAGCAGCTCCCCACAGGGGGCGCAGGGCTACACCTTC. This encodes CASSSPQGAQGYTF.

This clone was counted once. The chain carries TRBV27 and TRBJ1-2, with unresolved D. CDR3 size: 14 residues. Germline V gene sequence: CDR1 MNHEY, CDR2 SMNVEV (reference sequence). V was cut by 5 bases and J by 4 bases, with 14 bases left in between. Written as DNA, the CDR3 is TGTGCCAGCAGTATGGGCCGACTAGCCTATGGCTACACCTTC. Protein sequence: CASSMGRLAYGYTF.

This chain connects TRBV6-1 to TRBJ2-7, with D perhaps matching TRBD2 (5 bases). Germline CDR1 and CDR2: MNHNS and SASEGT. V dropped 5 bases and J dropped 5 bases, with 10 bases sitting between them. This CDR3 spans 12 amino acids. The CDR3 spells CASSLSGDEQYF. Here the CDR3 DNA reads TGTGCCAGCAGTCTATCCGGGGACGAGCAGTACTTC.

V usage is TRBV14 and J usage is TRBJ1-1, with TRBD1 identical over 9 bases. This CDR3 is 15 amino acids long. V dropped 2 bases and J dropped 1; count of bases not matched to a gene: 2. Germline CDR1 is SGHDN and CDR2 is FVKESK. The CDR3 loop is CASSQLTGGNTEAFF. The DNA for the CDR3 is TGTGCCAGCAGCCAATTGACAGGGGGGAACACTGAAGCTTTCTTT.

The genes are TRBV5-1 and TRBJ1-3; D unclear. Germline values: CDR1 SGHRS, CDR2 YFSETQ. V shed 0 bases and J shed 4 bases, with 14 bases lying between them. The CDR3 is 16 residues long. The CDR3 nucleotides are TGCGCCAGCAGCTTGGCCGGTCCCCGTAGAGGAAACACCATATATTTT. Translated, it gives CASSLAGPRRGNTIYF.

V usage is TRBV6-5 and J usage is TRBJ2-1; D perhaps matches TRBD1 (5 bases). The CDR3 extends over 15 amino acids. In germline, CDR1 is MNHEY, CDR2 SVGAGI. V lost 6 bases, J lost 1 base, and 13 bases lay in between. CDR3 sequence reads: CASSLLQGSYNEQFF. As DNA, the CDR3 is TGTGCCAGCAGCCTACTCCAGGGTTCCTACAATGAGCAGTTCTTC.

The chain recombines TRBV2 with TRBJ2-6; 8 nucleotides match TRBD1. J gave up 0 bases and V 8 bases, and 6 bases lay outside the gene matches. CDR1 is SNHLY and CDR2 is FYNNEI in the germline V gene. This CDR3 contains 16 residues. In nucleotides, the CDR3 is TGTGCCAGCCGGACAGGGACCAACTCTGGGGCCAACGTCCTGACTTTC. It codes for CASRTGTNSGANVLTF.

The rearrangement links TRBV9 to TRBJ2-7; maybe TRBD1 (6 bases). Trimming took 3 bases from V and 7 from J, leaving 11 bases between them. The germline gives CDR1 SGDLS, CDR2 YYNGEE. This CDR3 region has 12 residues. The CDR3 sequence is CASSATGKEQYF. CDR3 coding DNA: TGTGCCAGCAGCGCAACAGGGAAGGAGCAGTACTTC.

The chain has TRBV10-3 and TRBJ2-3; D gene unclear. The germline gives CDR1 ENHRY, CDR2 SYGVKD. The CDR3 consists of 14 residues. With 2 bases removed from V and 4 bases from J, the gap between germline ends came to 10 bases. CDR3 in DNA: TGTGCCATCAGTGAGACCGGTAACCCAGATACGCAGTATTTT. Amino acid sequence: CAISETGNPDTQYF.

The chain combines TRBV19 with TRBJ1-4; 11 bases align to TRBD1. This CDR3 comprises 15 residues. With 3 bases clipped from V and 8 bases from J, the junction kept 5 bases outside the gene matches. Per germline, CDR1 LNHDA and CDR2 SQIVND (reference sequence). This CDR3 reads CASSILWTGGEKLFF. CDR3 nucleotides: TGTGCCAGTAGTATCCTGTGGACAGGGGGCGAAAAACTGTTTTTT.

The V gene is TRBV4-2, the J gene TRBJ2-3; 9 bases are shared with TRBD2. V shed 1 base, J shed 6 bases, and the junction held 11 bases outside the gene matches. In germline, CDR1 is LGHNA, CDR2 YNFKEQ. There are 17 residues in the CDR3. Here the CDR3 DNA reads TGTGCCAGCAGCCAAGTTGGGCGGGGGGGACAGTCGGATACGCAGTATTTT. Its protein product is CASSQVGRGGQSDTQYF.

V gene TRBV5-4 combines with J gene TRBJ2-1; 8 bases align to TRBD1. The CDR3 contains 15 residues. Germline V gives CDR1 SGHNT, CDR2 YYREEE (reference sequence). Losses at the gene ends were 4 bases for V and 8 bases for J; bases not matched to a gene: 11. The CDR3 DNA sequence: TGTGCCAGCAGCCCTCTCACAGGGGGAAATCATGAGCAGTTCTTC. It specifies CASSPLTGGNHEQFF.